This T cell receptor (beta chain) was identified in a study of blood T cell repertoires in COVID-19. The CDR3 runs 13 residues. Trimming removed 3 bases at V and 7 bases at J, with 12 bases between. Germline assignment: CDR1 MNHNS and CDR2 SASEGT. In this sample, this clone turned up a few times. TCRdb's table, derived via immunoSEQ multiplex PCR, lists solely in-frame clones and lacks some. The table has approximately 97,000 clones, about nine tenths seen once. This clonotype originated in a man aged 55 to 70 with acute or convalescent COVID-19. Input material: peripheral blood. This rearrangement joins TRBV6-1 to TRBJ1-2, with a possible D match to TRBD1 (5 bases). The CDR3, as DNA: TGTGCCAGCAGTGAGACAAGGGGCCCTGGCTACACCTTC. It encodes CASSETRGPGYTF.